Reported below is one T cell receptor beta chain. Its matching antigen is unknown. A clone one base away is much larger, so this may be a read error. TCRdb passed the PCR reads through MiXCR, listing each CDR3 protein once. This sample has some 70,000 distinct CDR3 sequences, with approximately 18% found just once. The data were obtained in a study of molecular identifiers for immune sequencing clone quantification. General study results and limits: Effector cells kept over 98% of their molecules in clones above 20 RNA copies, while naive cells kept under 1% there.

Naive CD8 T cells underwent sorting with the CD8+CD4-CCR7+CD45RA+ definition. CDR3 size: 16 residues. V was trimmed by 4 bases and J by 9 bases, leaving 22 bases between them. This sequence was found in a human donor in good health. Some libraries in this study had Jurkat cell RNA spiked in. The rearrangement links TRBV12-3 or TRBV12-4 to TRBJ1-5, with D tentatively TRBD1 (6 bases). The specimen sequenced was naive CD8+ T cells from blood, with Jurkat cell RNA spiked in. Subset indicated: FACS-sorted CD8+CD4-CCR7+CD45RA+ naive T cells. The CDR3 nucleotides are TGTGCCAGCAGTTACGGGGGGCGTGGTGTTGGTCGGCCCCAGCATTTT. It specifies CASSYGGRGVGRPQHF.